This section outlines one T cell receptor (beta chain) sequence together with its context. Original analysis: Nucleated cell number was recorded as an estimate derived from reference gene primer amplification. The data were produced by immunoSEQ multiplex PCR, yet TCRdb's version contains in-frame clones alone and is incomplete. V and J calls and clone size are as listed in that table; D and trimming were resolved from the DNA. Of around 200,000 clones listed, under 90% are singletons. These data come from a study of blood T cell repertoires in COVID-19. Study as a whole: COVID-19 samples from acute and convalescent phases originated in the United States, Italy and Spain. In each case, the material was cDNA or gDNA derived from T cells, B-cell-depleted T cells, or PBMCs.

Germline CDR1 and CDR2: MNHNS and SASEGT. This CDR3 contains 15 residues. Trimming took off 3 bases at V and 1 base at J, with 12 bases between the two ends. The rearrangement uses TRBV6-1 and TRBJ1-1; D call uncertain. Sequenced: peripheral blood. The source of this sequence is a man older than 75 with acute or convalescent COVID-19. The CDR3 nucleotides read TGTGCCAGCAGTGATTCGAACAGACGGAACACTGAAGCTTTCTTT. Amino acid sequence: CASSDSNRRNTEAFF.